A single sample gave rise to the 3 T cell receptor beta chains below, sequenced in a study of cytomegalovirus exposure and HLA in healthy donors. It was with 60 Vbeta and 13 Jbeta primers that the PCR ran. Only in-frame clones appear in the TCRdb table, and some are missing; sequencing was by immunoSEQ multiplex PCR. Counted here are 150,000 to 200,000 clones, 77% occurring once; the ten biggest clones make up roughly 3.5%. The material sequenced was PBMCs. These receptors originate from a woman aged 60-70 years in good health and CMV-seropositive.

This chain links TRBV23-1 with TRBJ1-5, with 7 bases fitting TRBD1. TRBV23-1 is an open reading frame whose function is uncertain. V dropped 0 bases and J dropped 3; count of bases not matched to a gene: 11. The CDR3 has 18 residues. The CDR3 DNA is TGCGCCAGCAGTCAATCTAAAGGGGGCAGCTTACTCAATCAGCCCCAGCATTTT. Its protein product is CASSQSKGGSLLNQPQHF.

The DNA for the CDR3 is TGTGCCAGCAGCTGGAGGGTGGGGTCGGGAATTGCCCATCCCGAGACTGAGCAGTTCTTC. Translated, it gives CASSWRVGSGIAHPETEQFF. This chain joins TRBV5-4 and TRBJ2-1, with D perhaps TRBD2 (6 bases). Germline CDR1 and CDR2: SGHNT and YYREEE (reference sequence). V lost 3 bases and J lost 9, with 34 bases in between. The CDR3 is 20 amino acids. Filled out from reference TRBV5-4 and TRBJ2-1, the complete variable domain reads ETGVTQSPTHLIKTRGQQVTLRCSSQSGHNTVSWYQQALGQGPQFIFQYYREEENGRGNFPPRFSGLQFPNYSSELNVNALELDDSALYLCASSWRVGSGIAHPETEQFFGPGTRLTVL.

The chain carries TRBV6-1 and TRBJ2-3, with D unclear. Trimming cost V 1 base and J 5 bases, with 7 bases left between them. This CDR3 spans 13 amino acids. Germline CDR1 reads MNHNS; CDR2 reads SASEGT. The CDR3 DNA sequence: TGTGCCAGCAGTGAAGGGCCGATAGATACGCAGTATTTT. Translating it yields CASSEGPIDTQYF.